Each of the 17 T cell receptor beta chains below was sequenced from the same sample in a study of T cell repertoires in cytomegalovirus infection. TCRdb recomputed calls from the reads with MiXCR, one row per CDR3 protein. Altogether about 740,000 distinct CDR3 sequences are present, roughly 35% being singletons, with the ten largest covering around 2.8%. Sequencing input: PBMCs. These receptors all come from a human donor in good health (CMV status not recorded). Some clones in this sample may be carry-over from other donors' samples.

This rearrangement joins TRBV20-1 to TRBJ2-7, with D possibly matching TRBD2 (5 bases). Germline V gene lookup returns CDR1 DFQATT and CDR2 SNEGSKA (reference sequence). Trimming shortened V by 4 bases and J by 0 bases, and 13 bases separated the two germline ends. There are 14 residues in the CDR3. The CDR3 reads CSATHGKSSYEQYF. As DNA, the CDR3 is TGCAGTGCTACACACGGGAAAAGCTCCTACGAGCAGTACTTC.

This clonotype was picked up many times. The genes are TRBV7-2 and TRBJ1-5; no definite D call. The V gene's germline CDR1 is SGHTA and CDR2 FQGNSA. The CDR3 has 15 amino acids. V was pared by 1 base and J by 7 bases, with 14 bases between. The CDR3 reads CASSLGVGLGQPQHF. The CDR3 DNA sequence: TGTGCCAGCAGCTTAGGGGTGGGTCTAGGACAGCCCCAGCATTTT.

This chain joins TRBV6-1 and TRBJ2-7; 12 bases map to TRBD2. The CDR3 sequence is 15 residues long. CDR1 and CDR2 (germline): MNHNS, SASEGT. Trimming cost V 6 bases and J 3 bases; bases outside gene matches: 6. CDR3 region: CASRRGLAGNYEQYF. The CDR3 DNA sequence: TGTGCCAGCAGGCGCGGACTAGCGGGGAACTACGAGCAGTACTTC.

This chain links TRBV20-1 with TRBJ1-3, with TRBD1 as a possible D gene (5 bases). CDR1 is DFQATT, CDR2 SNEGSKA, per germline (reference sequence). The CDR3 consists of 14 residues. V was shortened by 0 bases and J by 2 bases, with 8 bases between the two germline ends. The CDR3 region has the DNA TGCAGTGCTAGAGATGTCAGGGCTGGAAACACCATATATTTT. Translation: CSARDVRAGNTIYF.

The chain carries TRBV9 and TRBJ2-7; TRBD2 aligns across 13 bases. Looked up from germline, CDR1 is SGDLS and CDR2 is YYNGEE. The CDR3 has 16 amino acids. V dropped 4 bases and J dropped 4; count of bases not matched to a gene: 8. In nucleotides, the CDR3 is TGTGCCAGCAGCCCCACTAGCGGGGGGGCCGGGTACGAGCAGTACTTC. Translation gives CASSPTSGGAGYEQYF.

Comment on this clonotype: Being one base from a much bigger clone, this may be a read error. The chain carries TRBV7-2 and TRBJ1-5, with 7 bases aligning to TRBD1. Looked up from germline, CDR1 is SGHTA and CDR2 is FQGNSA. This CDR3 is built from 14 residues. V shed 5 bases and J 7 bases; nucleotides not matched to a gene: 8. CDR3: CASSQDRVRQPQHF. The CDR3 DNA reads as TGTGCCAGCAGCCAAGACAGGGTCCGACAGCCCCAGCATTTT.

Of note for this clonotype: The junction shows a germline mismatch at one end, possibly a read error. V gene TRBV6-1 combines with J gene TRBJ1-5; a possible D gene is TRBD1 (6 bases). Germline CDR1 and CDR2: MNHNS and SASEGT. The CDR3 is 15 residues long. The CDR3 protein is CASSEAGGGSQPQHW. CDR3 DNA: TGTGCCAGCAGTGAAGCGGGAGGGGGGAGCCAGCCCCAGCATTGG.

The CDR3 protein is CASSTGSLPEQYF. CDR3 coding DNA: TGCGCCAGCAGCACCGGGTCCCTTCCCGAGCAGTACTTC. V is TRBV10-2 and J is TRBJ2-7; D is unclear. The V gene lost 6 bases and the J gene lost 6 bases, with 15 bases spanning the gap. This CDR3 region has 13 residues. Germline loops: CDR1 WSHSY, CDR2 SAAADI.

This clonotype was detected a few times. The V call is TRBV19, the J call TRBJ2-1; D is undetermined. Trimming stripped 6 bases from V and 10 bases from J, with 10 bases between. In germline, CDR1 is LNHDA, CDR2 SQIVND (reference sequence). The CDR3 consists of 11 residues. CDR3: CASRDDGEQFF. The DNA for the CDR3 is TGTGCCAGTAGGGATGACGGCGAGCAGTTCTTC.

This clonotype came up a few times. This chain uses TRBV7-9 with TRBJ2-5; 9 positions agree with TRBD2. Germline V lookup: CDR1 SEHNR, CDR2 FQNEAQ (reference sequence). The CDR3 runs 16 residues. V lost 4 bases and J lost 7; bases outside the gene matches: 13. The CDR3 bases are TGTGCCAGCAGCTCAAGACTAGCGGAGTTACACGGGACCCAGTACTTC. It codes for CASSSRLAELHGTQYF.

In DNA, the CDR3 is TGTGCCAGTAGTATGACTAGCGGGTCCTACAATGAGCAGTTCTTC. Protein: CASSMTSGSYNEQFF. J is TRBJ2-1 and V is TRBV19; 10 bases agree with TRBD2. The CDR3 has 15 amino acids. J was trimmed by 1 base and V by 3 bases; bases with no gene match: 0. Germline V CDR1 and CDR2: LNHDA, SQIVND (reference sequence).

The chain has TRBV20-1 and TRBJ2-2; D is unresolved. The CDR3 consists of 15 residues. V lost 2 bases and J lost 0, with 10 bases in between. Germline V gives CDR1 DFQATT, CDR2 SNEGSKA (reference sequence). CDR3 in amino acids: CSARNVSSNTGELFF. CDR3 nucleotides: TGCAGTGCTAGAAATGTTTCCTCGAACACCGGGGAGCTGTTTTTT.

The chain carries TRBV5-1 and TRBJ2-6; no reliable D call. The germline V gene has CDR1 SGHRS and CDR2 YFSETQ. Trimming removed 3 bases from V and 11 bases from J, with 6 bases in between. The CDR3 spans 11 residues. The CDR3 bases are TGCGCCAGCAGCTCGGAGTACGTCCTGACTTTC. Protein product: CASSSEYVLTF.

This clonotype has more than one count but fewer than ten. The V call is TRBV19, the J call TRBJ2-7, with D perhaps TRBD1 or TRBD2 (6 bases each). CDR1 LNHDA and CDR2 SQIVND come from the germline V gene (reference sequence). With 6 bases removed from V and 1 base from J, the gap between germline ends came to 16 bases. CDR3 length: 15 amino acids. CDR3 sequence: CASSSKGGVSYEQYF. The CDR3 DNA is TGTGCCAGTAGCTCCAAGGGGGGAGTATCCTACGAGCAGTACTTC.

This chain uses TRBV7-3 with TRBJ2-1, with 8 bases lining up with TRBD1. This CDR3 spans 14 amino acids. From germline, CDR1 is SGHTA and CDR2 FQGTGA. CDR3 DNA: TGTGCGTTCCATGCCGGGACAGGCTACAATGAGCAGTTCTTC. This gives the protein CAFHAGTGYNEQFF.

This clonotype was detected a few times. The chain links TRBV27 to TRBJ2-3; unclear D gene. Germline V lookup: CDR1 MNHEY, CDR2 SMNVEV (reference sequence). The CDR3 consists of 13 residues. V was clipped by 6 bases and J by 0 bases, with 7 bases between them. CDR3 coding DNA: TGTGCCAGCAGGAAACAAAGCACAGATACGCAGTATTTT. Its translation is CASRKQSTDTQYF.

Only a few counts were recorded for this clonotype. This chain joins TRBV2 and TRBJ1-2; D gene unclear. Trimming removed 0 bases at V and 4 bases at J, with 3 bases between. Looked up from germline, CDR1 is SNHLY and CDR2 is FYNNEI. The length of the CDR3 is 12 residues. CDR3: CASSEAPYGYTF. CDR3 bases: TGTGCCAGCAGTGAAGCGCCCTATGGCTACACCTTC.